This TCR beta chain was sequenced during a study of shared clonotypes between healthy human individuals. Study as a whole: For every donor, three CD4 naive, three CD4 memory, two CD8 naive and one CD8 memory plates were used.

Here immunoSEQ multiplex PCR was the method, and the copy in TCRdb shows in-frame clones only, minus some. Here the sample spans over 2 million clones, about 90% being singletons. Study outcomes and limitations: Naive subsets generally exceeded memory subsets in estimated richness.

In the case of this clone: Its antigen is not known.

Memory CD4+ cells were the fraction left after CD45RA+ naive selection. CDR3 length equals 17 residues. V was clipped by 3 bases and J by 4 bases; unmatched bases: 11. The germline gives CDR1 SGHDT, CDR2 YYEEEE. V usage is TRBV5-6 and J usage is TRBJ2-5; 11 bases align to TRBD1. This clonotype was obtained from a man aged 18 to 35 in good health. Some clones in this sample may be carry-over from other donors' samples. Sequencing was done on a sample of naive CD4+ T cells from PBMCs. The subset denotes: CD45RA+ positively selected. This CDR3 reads CASSSAPGTGGRETQYF. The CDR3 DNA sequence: TGTGCCAGCAGCTCCGCCCCCGGGACAGGGGGTAGAGAGACCCAGTACTTC.